This TCR beta chain is drawn from a study of blood T cell repertoires in COVID-19. About the research overall: The United States, Italy and Spain supplied acute and convalescent COVID-19 samples. PBMCs, B-cell-depleted T cells, or T cells provided the cDNA or gDNA that made up the material.

In the study's own analysis: Researchers report that nucleated cell counts were estimated from reference gene primer amplification. TCRdb keeps only in-frame clones here, not all; method: immunoSEQ multiplex PCR. The DNA was the basis for D and trimming; V, J and clone size are from that table. The sample lists under 150,000 clones, around 81% occurring once. A single count supports this clone. The CDR3 runs 16 residues. In germline, CDR1 is LNHDA, CDR2 SQIVND (reference sequence). The ends lost 6 bases at V and 2 bases at J; junction bases unmatched: 9. The V gene is TRBV19, the J gene TRBJ1-2; 10 bases align to TRBD1. The source material was peripheral blood. This TCR derives from a woman aged 60-75 years with active or convalescent COVID-19. Here the CDR3 reads CASSPTGGALNYGYTF. DNA of the CDR3: TGTGCCAGTAGCCCGACAGGGGGCGCTTTGAACTATGGCTACACCTTC.